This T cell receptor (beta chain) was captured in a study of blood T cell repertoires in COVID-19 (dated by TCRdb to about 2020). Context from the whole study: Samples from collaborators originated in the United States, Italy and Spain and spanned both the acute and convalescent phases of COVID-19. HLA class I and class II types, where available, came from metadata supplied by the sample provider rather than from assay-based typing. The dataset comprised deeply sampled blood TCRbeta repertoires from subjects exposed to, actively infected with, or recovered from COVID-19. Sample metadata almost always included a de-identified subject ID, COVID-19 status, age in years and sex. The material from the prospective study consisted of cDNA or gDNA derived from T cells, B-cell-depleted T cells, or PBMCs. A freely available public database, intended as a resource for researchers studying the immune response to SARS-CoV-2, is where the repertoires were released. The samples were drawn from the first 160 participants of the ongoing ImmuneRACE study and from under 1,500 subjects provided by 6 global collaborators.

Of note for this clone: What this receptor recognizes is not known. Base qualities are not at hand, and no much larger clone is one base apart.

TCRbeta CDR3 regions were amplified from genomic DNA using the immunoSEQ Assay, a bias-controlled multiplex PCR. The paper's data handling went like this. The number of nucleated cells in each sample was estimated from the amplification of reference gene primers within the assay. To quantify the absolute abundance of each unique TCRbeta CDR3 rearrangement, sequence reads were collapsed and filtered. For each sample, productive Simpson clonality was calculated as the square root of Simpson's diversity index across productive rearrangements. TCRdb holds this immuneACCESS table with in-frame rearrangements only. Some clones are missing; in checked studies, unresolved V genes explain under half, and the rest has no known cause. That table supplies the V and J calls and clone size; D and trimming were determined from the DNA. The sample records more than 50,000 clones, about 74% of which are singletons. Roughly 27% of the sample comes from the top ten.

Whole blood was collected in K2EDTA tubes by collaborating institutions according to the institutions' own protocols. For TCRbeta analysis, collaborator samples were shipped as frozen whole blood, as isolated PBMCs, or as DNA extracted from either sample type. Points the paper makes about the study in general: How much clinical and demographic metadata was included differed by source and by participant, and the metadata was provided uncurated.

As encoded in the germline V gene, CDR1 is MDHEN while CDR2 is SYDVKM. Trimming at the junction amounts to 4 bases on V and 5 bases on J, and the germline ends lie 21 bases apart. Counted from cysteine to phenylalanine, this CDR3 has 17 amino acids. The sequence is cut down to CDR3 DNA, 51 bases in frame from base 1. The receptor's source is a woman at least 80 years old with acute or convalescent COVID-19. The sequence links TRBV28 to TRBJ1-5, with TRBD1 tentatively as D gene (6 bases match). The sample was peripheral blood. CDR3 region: CASSSRGMGARDQPQHF. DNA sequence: TGTGCCAGCAGTTCCCGGGGAATGGGGGCCAGGGATCAGCCCCAGCATTTT. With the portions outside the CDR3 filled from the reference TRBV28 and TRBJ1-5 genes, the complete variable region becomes DVKVTQSSRYLVKRTGEKVFLECVQDMDHENMFWYRQDPGLGLRLIYFSYDVKMKEKGDIPEGYSVSREKKERFSLILESASTNQTSMYLCASSSRGMGARDQPQHFGDGTRLSIL.